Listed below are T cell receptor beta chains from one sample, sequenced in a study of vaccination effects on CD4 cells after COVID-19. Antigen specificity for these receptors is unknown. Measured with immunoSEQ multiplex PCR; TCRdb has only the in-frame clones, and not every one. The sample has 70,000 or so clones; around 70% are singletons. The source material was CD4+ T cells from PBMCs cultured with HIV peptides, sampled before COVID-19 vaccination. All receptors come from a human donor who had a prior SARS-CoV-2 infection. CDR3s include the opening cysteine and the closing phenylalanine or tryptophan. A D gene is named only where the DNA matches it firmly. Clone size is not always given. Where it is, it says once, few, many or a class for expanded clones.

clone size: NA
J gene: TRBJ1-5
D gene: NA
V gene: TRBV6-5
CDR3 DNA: TGTGCCAGCGGGAGGACCGATGGCAATCAGCCCCAGCATTTT
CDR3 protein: CASGRTDGNQPQHF

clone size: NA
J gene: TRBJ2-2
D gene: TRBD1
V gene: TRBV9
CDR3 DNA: TGTGCCAGCAGCTTAGGCTCCGGGACAGGGGGCACCGGGGAGCTGTTTTTT
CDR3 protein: CASSLGSGTGGTGELFF

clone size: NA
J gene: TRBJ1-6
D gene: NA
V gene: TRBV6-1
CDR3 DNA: TGTGCCAGCAGTGAAGTTCCAGGGTGGGATTCACCCCTCCACTTT
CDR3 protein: CASSEVPGWDSPLHF

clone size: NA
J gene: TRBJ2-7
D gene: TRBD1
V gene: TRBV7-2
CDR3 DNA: TGTGCCAGCAGCGAACCCACGGGGGACAGGAGGTTCGAGCAGTACTTC
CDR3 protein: CASSEPTGDRRFEQYF

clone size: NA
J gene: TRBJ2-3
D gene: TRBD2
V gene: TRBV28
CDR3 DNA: TGTGCCAGCAGTTTACCGGGACTAGCGGGGGCCTCTAGCACAGATACGCAGTATTTT
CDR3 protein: CASSLPGLAGASSTDTQYF

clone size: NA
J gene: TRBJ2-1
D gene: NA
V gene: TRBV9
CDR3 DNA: TGTGCCAGCAGCGCAACTACGGGGCCGGCCCAGCAGTTCTTC
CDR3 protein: CASSATTGPAQQFF

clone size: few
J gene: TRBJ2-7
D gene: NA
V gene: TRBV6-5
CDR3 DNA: TGTGCCAGCAGCCTGACAGGGAGGAGGTACGAGCAGTACTTC
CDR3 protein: CASSLTGRRYEQYF

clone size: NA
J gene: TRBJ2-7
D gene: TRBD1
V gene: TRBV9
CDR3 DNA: TGTGCCGGAGCGGGGAGGGGACAGGGACGTAGCGAGCAGTACTTC
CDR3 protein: CAGAGRGQGRSEQYF

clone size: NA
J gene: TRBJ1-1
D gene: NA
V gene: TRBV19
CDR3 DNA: TGTGCCAGTAGTAAGTGGGGGGTGGCTTTCTTT
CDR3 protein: CASSKWGVAFF

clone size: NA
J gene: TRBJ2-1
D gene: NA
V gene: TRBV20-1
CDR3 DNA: TGCAGTGCAACGGACGCTCTACAGTTCTTC
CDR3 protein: CSATDALQFF

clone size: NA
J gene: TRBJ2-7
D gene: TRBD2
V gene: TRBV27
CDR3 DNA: TGTGCCAGCAGTCCCGGGACTAGCTGGACCTACGAGCAGTACTTC
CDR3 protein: CASSPGTSWTYEQYF

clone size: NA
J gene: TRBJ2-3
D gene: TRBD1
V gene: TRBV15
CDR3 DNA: TGTGCCACCAGCAGAGGCTACGCCCCGGGACAGGATTCAGACTCCACAGATACGCAGTATTTT
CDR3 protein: CATSRGYAPGQDSDSTDTQYF

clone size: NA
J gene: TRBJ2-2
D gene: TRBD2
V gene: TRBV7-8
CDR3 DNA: TGTGCCAGCAGCGCCCGGTCCCTAGCGGGAGGGCCCCCCGGGGAGCTGTTTTTT
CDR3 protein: CASSARSLAGGPPGELFF

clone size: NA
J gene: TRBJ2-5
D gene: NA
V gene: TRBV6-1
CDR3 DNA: TGTGCCAGCAGAGAACCTTGGCGGGGTGAACAAGAGACCCAGTACTTC
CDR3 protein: CASREPWRGEQETQYF

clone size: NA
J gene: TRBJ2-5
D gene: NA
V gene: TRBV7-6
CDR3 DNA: TGTGCCAGCAGCCCCACGGACTGGCGGGGAAAGACCCAGTACTTC
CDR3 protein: CASSPTDWRGKTQYF

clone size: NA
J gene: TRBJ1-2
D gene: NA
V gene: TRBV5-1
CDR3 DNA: TGCGCCAGCAGCCCGGACGGCCTTAACTATGGCTACACCTTC
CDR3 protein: CASSPDGLNYGYTF

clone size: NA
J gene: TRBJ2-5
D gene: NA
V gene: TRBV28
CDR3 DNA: TGTGCCAGCAGACGAAACAGGGTTAGAGAAGAGACCCAGTACTTC
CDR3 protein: CASRRNRVREETQYF

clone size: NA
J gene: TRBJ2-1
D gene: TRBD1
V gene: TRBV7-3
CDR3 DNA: TGTGCCAGCAGCTTAAAGGGGGGACAGGGAATGAATGAGCAGTTCTTC
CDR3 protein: CASSLKGGQGMNEQFF

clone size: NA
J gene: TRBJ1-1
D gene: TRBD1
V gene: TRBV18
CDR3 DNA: TGTGCCAGCTCACTCACGTTTGGGACAGCCGGGGGTGCCACTGAAGCTTTCTTT
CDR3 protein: CASSLTFGTAGGATEAFF

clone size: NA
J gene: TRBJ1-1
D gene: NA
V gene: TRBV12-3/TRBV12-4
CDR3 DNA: TGTGCCAGCAGCTCTCGGGGGGACACTGAAGCTTTCTTT
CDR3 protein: CASSSRGDTEAFF

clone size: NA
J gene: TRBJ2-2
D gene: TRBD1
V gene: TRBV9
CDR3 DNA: TGTGCCAGCAGCGTAGGGCCCCGGACAGGTCCCGGGGAAGGGGAGCTGTTTTTT
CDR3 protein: CASSVGPRTGPGEGELFF

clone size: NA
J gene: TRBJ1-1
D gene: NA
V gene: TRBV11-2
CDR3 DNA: TGTGCCAGCAGCTTTTCCGGGGTCACTCGGATGAACACTGAAGCTTTCTTT
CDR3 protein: CASSFSGVTRMNTEAFF

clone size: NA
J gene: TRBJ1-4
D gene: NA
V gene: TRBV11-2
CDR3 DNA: TGTGCCAGCAGCTCACCGACGAAACTGTTTTTT
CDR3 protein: CASSSPTKLFF

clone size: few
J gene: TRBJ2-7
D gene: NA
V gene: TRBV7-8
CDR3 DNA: TGTGCCAGCAGCTTGTCAGCAGGCTACTACGAGCAGTACTTC
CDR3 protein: CASSLSAGYYEQYF

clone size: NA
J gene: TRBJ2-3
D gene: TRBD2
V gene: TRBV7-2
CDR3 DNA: TGTGCCAGCACCCGGCGGGGACTAGGGGCCTCAGATACGCAGTATTTT
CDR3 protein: CASTRRGLGASDTQYF

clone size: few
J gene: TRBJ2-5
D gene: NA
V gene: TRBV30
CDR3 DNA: TGTGCCTGGAGTGTATCGGGAGAGGGGACCCAGTACTTC
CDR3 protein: CAWSVSGEGTQYF

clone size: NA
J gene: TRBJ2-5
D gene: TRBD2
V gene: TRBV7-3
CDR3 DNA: TGTGCCAGCAGCTTGCGGGGGGGGGAGGAGACCCAGTACTTC
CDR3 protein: CASSLRGGEETQYF

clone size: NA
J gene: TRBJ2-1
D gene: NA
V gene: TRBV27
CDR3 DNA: TGTGCCAGCAGCCTCAGGGGGGTAGCCTACAATGAGCAGTTCTTC
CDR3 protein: CASSLRGVAYNEQFF

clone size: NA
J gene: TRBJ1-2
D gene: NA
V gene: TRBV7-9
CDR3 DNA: TGTGCCAGCAGCTTTTTTCGGATCGGGGGGGCGCCTAACTATGGCTACACCTTC
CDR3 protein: CASSFFRIGGAPNYGYTF

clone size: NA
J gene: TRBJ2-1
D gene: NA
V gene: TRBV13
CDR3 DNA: TGTGCCAGCAGCTACTACAATGAGCAGTTCTTC
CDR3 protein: CASSYYNEQFF

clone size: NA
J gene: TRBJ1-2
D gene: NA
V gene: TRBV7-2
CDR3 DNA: TGTGCCAGCAGCTTAGTCGTCAGTAACTATGGCTACACCTTC
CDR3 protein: CASSLVVSNYGYTF

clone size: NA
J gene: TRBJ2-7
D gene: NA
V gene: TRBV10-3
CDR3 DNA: TGTGCCATCAGTGGGGAGGGGGCCAACGAGCAGTACTTC
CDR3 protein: CAISGEGANEQYF

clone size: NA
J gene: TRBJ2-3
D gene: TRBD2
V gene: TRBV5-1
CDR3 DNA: TGCGCCAGCAGCTTGGGGCGGGGGGGCGGCACAGATACGCAGTATTTT
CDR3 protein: CASSLGRGGGTDTQYF

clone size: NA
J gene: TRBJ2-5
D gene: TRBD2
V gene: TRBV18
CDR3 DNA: TGTGCCAGCTCACCAGCCCACCCGGCTAGCGGCCACCAAGAGACCCAGTACTTC
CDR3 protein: CASSPAHPASGHQETQYF

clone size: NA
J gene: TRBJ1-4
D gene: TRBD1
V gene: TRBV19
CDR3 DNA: TGTGCCAGTAGTAAGGAAGGGGGCTATGAAAAACTGTTTTTT
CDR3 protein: CASSKEGGYEKLFF

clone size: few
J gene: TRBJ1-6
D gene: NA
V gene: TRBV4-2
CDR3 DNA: TGTGCCAGCAGCCGCCAACTTAAAGCGACGCTAAGCTCCTATAATTCACCCCTCCACTTT
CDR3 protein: CASSRQLKATLSSYNSPLHF

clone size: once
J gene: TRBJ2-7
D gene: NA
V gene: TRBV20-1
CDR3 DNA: TGCAGTGCTAGTGTCGGGAGTTCCTACGAGCAGTACTTC
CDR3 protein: CSASVGSSYEQYF

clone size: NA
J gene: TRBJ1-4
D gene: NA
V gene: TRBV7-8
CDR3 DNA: TGTGCCAGCAGCTTTGGAGGCGTTGGGGAATATGAAAAACTGTTTTTT
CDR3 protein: CASSFGGVGEYEKLFF

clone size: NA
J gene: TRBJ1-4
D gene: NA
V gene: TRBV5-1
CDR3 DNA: TGCGCCAGCAGCTTGGCCACCCAAGGGCAGGGAGGGGAAAAACTGTTTTTT
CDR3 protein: CASSLATQGQGGEKLFF

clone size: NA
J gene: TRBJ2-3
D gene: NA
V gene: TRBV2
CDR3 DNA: TGTGCCAGCAGTGGAGGGTCCACAGATACGCAGTATTTT
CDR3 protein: CASSGGSTDTQYF

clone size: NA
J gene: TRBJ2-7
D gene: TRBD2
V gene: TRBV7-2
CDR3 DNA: TGTGCCAGCAGCCGGGCCGGGACTAGTAACTACGAGCAGTACTTC
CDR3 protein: CASSRAGTSNYEQYF

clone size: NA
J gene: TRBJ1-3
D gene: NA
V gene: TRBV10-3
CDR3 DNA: TGTGCCATCAGTGAGGTGGGAGCTGGAAACACCATATATTTT
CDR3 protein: CAISEVGAGNTIYF

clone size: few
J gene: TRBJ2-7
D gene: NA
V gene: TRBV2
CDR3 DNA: TGTGCCAGCAGTTCTCAGGCCTACGAGCAGTACTTC
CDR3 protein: CASSSQAYEQYF

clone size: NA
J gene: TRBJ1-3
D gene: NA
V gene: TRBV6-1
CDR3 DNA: TGTGCCAGCAGTGCTTCAACACTCACAGGGCCTGGAAACACCATATATTTT
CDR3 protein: CASSASTLTGPGNTIYF

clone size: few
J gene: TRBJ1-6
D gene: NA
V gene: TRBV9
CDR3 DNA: TGTGCCAGCAGCGTCGCAGTGCAGAATTCACCCCTCCACTTT
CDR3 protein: CASSVAVQNSPLHF

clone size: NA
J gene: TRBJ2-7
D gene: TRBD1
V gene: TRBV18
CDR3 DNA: TGTGCCAGCCACGCCGGGACAGGGGGCTCCTACGAGCAGTACTTC
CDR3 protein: CASHAGTGGSYEQYF

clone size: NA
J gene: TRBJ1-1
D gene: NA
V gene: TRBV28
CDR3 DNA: TGTGCCAGCAGACAGTGGGGCACTGAAGCTTTCTTT
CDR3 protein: CASRQWGTEAFF

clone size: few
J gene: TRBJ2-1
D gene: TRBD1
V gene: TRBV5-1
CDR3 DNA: TGCGCCAGCACCCCCGGGACAGGGTTTATCAATGAGCAGTTCTTC
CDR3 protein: CASTPGTGFINEQFF